Listed below are T cell receptor beta chains from one sample, sequenced in a study of blood T cell repertoires in COVID-19. TCRdb's copy holds only in-frame clones and misses some; the assay was immunoSEQ multiplex PCR. In the table there are some 270,000 clones, 80% to 90% of which are singletons. Sequencing was done on a sample of PBMCs or T cells enriched from blood (not recorded which). These TCRs come from a woman younger than 45 who had recovered from COVID-19. The conserved cysteine and the conserved F or W are not part of the CDR3 here. The D gene is left open where the match is weak.

TRBV4-1 TRBD1 ASSQPGQTYEQY
TRBV28 . ASSLDRGGGYT
TRBV6-5 . ASSYTGSGNTIY
TRBV28 . ASRPPEVSGNTIY
TRBV5-1 TRBD1 ASSLAGGNEQY
TRBV6-5 . ASRPPWEGNQPQH
TRBV19 . ASSKGTQGNGNQPQH
TRBV14 TRBD1 ASSQARTGRAF
TRBV28 . ASSSAAGISYLMNTEAF
TRBV5-1 . ATAGATGRTGELF
TRBV11-3 . ASGEGVGTEAF
TRBV6-5 . ASSLMSSYNSPLH
TRBV27 TRBD1 ASSLWGLTGVRGYT
TRBV27 . ASYYPLGGGYT
TRBV14 . ASSQSGDYYGYT
TRBV5-1 . ASSLGAGTLSYGNEQF
TRBV6-1 TRBD2 ASSVWTSGIKYNEQF
TRBV19 TRBD1 ASGDRDNGYT
TRBV5-1 TRBD2 ASSLGTSGDQETQY
TRBV2 . ASIIGTGRLAGHTGELF
TRBV29-1 TRBD1 SVEREQGAPNYGYT
TRBV6-5 TRBD2 ASSSTSGRTSEQY
TRBV5-6 . ASSLTGYNYGYT
TRBV6-5 TRBD1 ASSFGQGASNTIY
TRBV9 TRBD2 ASAVGRGTDTQY
TRBV4-2 TRBD2 ASSQPRGLAGGTETQY
TRBV28 TRBD1 ASSLGQGLGGYT
TRBV2 TRBD2 ASSEAWETAGVRTDTQY
TRBV6-5 TRBD2 ASSRGLAGGNEQF
TRBV28 TRBD1 ASSPGTGTYGYT
TRBV7-2 TRBD1 ASSPTGQGYGYT
TRBV2 TRBD2 ATRLAGLAGDWEQF
TRBV29-1 TRBD1 SVEDHGTGDNYGYT
TRBV9 . ASSSRLETSENEQF
TRBV11-2 TRBD2 ASSLGTLASGGHNEQF
TRBV5-1 TRBD2 ASSLGLAGGPSGTDTQY
TRBV7-9 . ASRYRGGVVKGANVLT
TRBV10-2 TRBD2 ASSESRRTGFRAGGVFYEQY
TRBV2 TRBD1 ARGQGGSPLH
TRBV30 . AWSDEAAGNQPQH
TRBV9 TRBD2 ASSVIAGAVKYNEQF
TRBV19 . ASSIGGGPPDTQY
TRBV5-1 TRBD1 ASSLEGTGAIYGYT
TRBV7-2 TRBD2 ASSFGLAGASTDTQY
TRBV5-1 . ASKGESRVDTQY
TRBV10-2 . ASIGEGGTEAF
TRBV28 TRBD1 ASSFTGGVVYEQY
TRBV7-9 TRBD1 ASSLGFRLTGADTQY
TRBV4-2 . ASSQGKGSSYEQY
TRBV29-1 TRBD1 SVEGQGQPQH